The 32 T cell receptor beta chains listed next were all sequenced from one sample in a study of shared clonotypes between healthy human individuals. Method: immunoSEQ multiplex PCR; TCRdb's copy keeps in-frame clones and lacks some. The table shows 2 million to 2.5 million clones, with almost 96% occurring only once. The sequencing input was naive CD4+ T cells sorted from blood. Subset described: CD45RA+ positively selected. These TCRs come from a man between 18 and 35 years old in good health.

The V call is TRBV19, the J call TRBJ1-4, with 7 bases matching TRBD1. Per germline, CDR1 LNHDA and CDR2 SQIVND (reference sequence). CDR3 size: 17 residues. V was pared by 4 bases and J by 3 bases, with 11 bases of the junction left unmatched. The DNA of the CDR3 is TGTGCCAGTAGTACGACAGGGTTTCGGTTATCTAATGAAAAACTGTTTTTT. Amino acids: CASSTTGFRLSNEKLFF.

The chain uses TRBV28 and TRBJ2-4; 8 bases map to TRBD2. The CDR3 loop spans 16 amino acids. After removal of 6 bases from V and 3 bases from J, the junction contained 10 bases not matched to a gene. Germline V lookup: CDR1 MDHEN, CDR2 SYDVKM. The CDR3: CASSSPSAGGKNIQYF. As DNA, the CDR3 is TGTGCCAGCAGCTCGCCGTCGGCGGGGGGCAAAAACATTCAGTACTTC.

V and J are TRBV7-2 and TRBJ2-1; the D gene is possibly TRBD1 (6 bases). Trimming left V 5 bases short and J 0 bases short, with 14 bases between. Germline values: CDR1 SGHTA, CDR2 FQGNSA. CDR3 length equals 16 residues. CDR3 amino acids: CASSPDRDNSYNEQFF. CDR3 nucleotide sequence: TGTGCCAGCAGCCCAGACCGGGACAACTCCTACAATGAGCAGTTCTTC.

This clone has just one count. The genes are TRBV6-5 and TRBJ2-1; weak D call: TRBD1 (7 bases). The CDR3 is made up of 15 amino acids. The V and J ends lost 4 bases and 9 bases respectively, with 19 bases between them. CDR1 MNHEY and CDR2 SVGAGI come from the germline V gene. The DNA of the CDR3 is TGTGCCAGCAGTTCCATTCTTTCAGGGGGAGGTGAGCAGTTCTTC. Translation: CASSSILSGGGEQFF.

The chain couples TRBV6-5 to TRBJ2-2, with TRBD1 as a possible D gene (5 bases). V lost 7 bases and J 1 base, leaving 10 bases between the germline ends. Per germline, CDR1 MNHEY and CDR2 SVGAGI. CDR3 length: 14 amino acids. The DNA for the CDR3 is TGTGCCAGCAAGGGGCCCCAGAACACCGGGGAGCTGTTTTTT. Protein: CASKGPQNTGELFF.

The chain couples TRBV5-1 to TRBJ1-3, with D tentatively TRBD1 (5 bases). CDR3 size: 16 residues. Looked up from germline, CDR1 is SGHRS and CDR2 is YFSETQ. V was pared by 4 bases and J by 2 bases, with 16 bases between. In nucleotides, the CDR3 is TGCGCCAGCAGCGCTCACCCGGGGCAGACTGGAAACACCATATATTTT. As protein: CASSAHPGQTGNTIYF.

DNA of the CDR3: TGTGCCAGCAGCGCGTATAGGGGGGCCAACGTCCTGACTTTC. It is translated as CASSAYRGANVLTF. The chain combines TRBV6-4 with TRBJ2-6; D remains unclear. The germline CDR1 and CDR2 sequences are MRHNA and SNTAGT. Trimming pared 6 bases from V and 4 bases from J, leaving 10 bases between. The CDR3 contains 14 residues.

This clone was picked up one time. This chain uses TRBV7-9 with TRBJ2-7, with 8 positions matching TRBD2. Germline trimming cut 1 base from V and 4 bases from J; bases unmatched to any gene: 9. The CDR3 loop spans 16 amino acids. CDR1 and CDR2 (germline): SEHNR, FQNEAQ (reference sequence). CDR3 in DNA: TGTGCCAGCAGCTTAGAGGTGACGGGAGGGCCGTACGAGCAGTACTTC. Translating it yields CASSLEVTGGPYEQYF. The full variable domain, with the rest looked up from reference TRBV7-9 and TRBJ2-7, is DTGVSQNPRHKITKRGQNVTFRCDPISEHNRLYWYRQTLGQGPEFLTYFQNEAQLEKSRLLSDRFSAERPKGSFSTLEIQRTEQGDSAMYLCASSLEVTGGPYEQYFGPGTRLTVT.

The chain is built from TRBV4-1 and TRBJ1-6; weak D call: TRBD1 (5 bases). Between the trimmed V and J ends, which lost 1 base and 9 bases, there was a span of 22 bases. This CDR3 has 18 residues. Germline CDR1 reads MGHRA; CDR2 reads YSYEKL. This CDR3 reads CASSQGEGRVSSGSPLHF. For the CDR3, the DNA is TGCGCCAGCAGCCAAGGAGAGGGCAGGGTATCATCGGGTTCACCCCTCCACTTT.

The V gene is TRBV28, the J gene TRBJ2-3; 8 nucleotides agree with TRBD2. Germline V lookup: CDR1 MDHEN, CDR2 SYDVKM. This CDR3 has 12 residues. J was trimmed by 9 bases and V by 6 bases; bases with no gene match: 5. The CDR3: CASSPPGGTQYF. The CDR3 DNA sequence: TGTGCCAGCAGCCCTCCGGGAGGGACGCAGTATTTT.

The chain couples TRBV10-3 to TRBJ1-2, with 11 bases that match TRBD1. V lost 3 bases to trimming and J lost 4 bases; unmatched junction nucleotides: 1. CDR3 length: 14 residues. Germline V gene sequence: CDR1 ENHRY, CDR2 SYGVKD. The CDR3 sequence is CAISDGTGGYGYTF. The CDR3 DNA follows: TGTGCCATCAGTGACGGGACAGGGGGCTATGGCTACACCTTC.

With respect to this clone: Relative to the germline gene, one junction end is altered; a read error may explain this. V is TRBV7-9 and J is TRBJ2-3; D gene uncertain. Looked up from germline, CDR1 is SEHNR and CDR2 is FQNEAQ (reference sequence). The length of the CDR3 is 9 residues. CDR3 region: CASKDTQYF. The CDR3, as DNA: TGTGCCAGCAAAGATACGCAGTATTTT.

The CDR3 DNA reads TGTGCCAGCAGCGCGACAGGACTAGCGGGAGTCGAGCAGTACTTC. It encodes CASSATGLAGVEQYF. This chain uses TRBV9 with TRBJ2-7, with 13 bases lining up with TRBD2. Trimming took 3 bases from V and 6 from J; bases not matched to a gene: 6. In germline, CDR1 is SGDLS, CDR2 YYNGEE. CDR3 length equals 15 residues.

The chain recombines TRBV10-3 with TRBJ1-1, with D possibly TRBD1 on 5 matching bases. This CDR3 has 16 amino acids. Germline V CDR1 and CDR2: ENHRY, SYGVKD. Trimming removed 3 bases from V and 8 bases from J, with 22 bases in between. CDR3 residues: CAISDLGGVTLTEAFF. CDR3 in DNA: TGTGCCATCAGTGACCTTGGGGGTGTCACCCTTACGGAAGCTTTCTTT.

On this clone: Distinct nucleotide sequences in the sample also encode this CDR3. This chain joins TRBV6-5 and TRBJ1-1; possible D gene TRBD1, 6 bases. The CDR3 is 13 amino acids. With 0 bases removed from V and 8 bases from J, the gap between germline ends came to 10 bases. Germline V gene lookup returns CDR1 MNHEY and CDR2 SVGAGI. CDR3 sequence: CASSYSRQGEAFF. In nucleotides, the CDR3 is TGTGCCAGCAGTTACTCTCGGCAGGGGGAAGCTTTCTTT.

This chain connects TRBV7-2 to TRBJ1-6; D perhaps matches TRBD1 (6 bases). Germline V CDR1 and CDR2: SGHTA, FQGNSA. V lost 4 bases, J lost 6 bases, and 13 bases lay in between. The CDR3 totals 15 residues. The CDR3 nucleotides read TGTGCCAGCAGCTCCCCGACAGGCGGTAATTCACCCCTCCACTTT. Encoded protein: CASSSPTGGNSPLHF.

This chain links TRBV11-2 with TRBJ2-3, with D possibly TRBD2 on 6 matching bases. CDR1 and CDR2 from the germline V gene are SGHAT and FQNNGV. CDR3 length: 16 residues. The V end was cut by 5 bases, the J end by 2 bases, with 17 bases between. The DNA for the CDR3 is TGTGCCAGCAGCACCCGTCCCGGGGGAATCACAGATACGCAGTATTTT. Translation gives CASSTRPGGITDTQYF.

The count of this clone is one. The chain recombines TRBV5-1 with TRBJ2-3; D possibly corresponds to TRBD1 (6 bases). CDR1 is SGHRS and CDR2 is YFSETQ in the germline V gene. The CDR3 consists of 16 residues. V was clipped by 4 bases and J by 2 bases, with 17 bases between them. Here the CDR3 reads CASSPNPGHLTDTQYF. The CDR3 region has the DNA TGCGCCAGCAGCCCGAACCCGGGACATCTCACAGATACGCAGTATTTT.

CDR3 residues: CASSFGGRAVIDEQFF. CDR3 in DNA: TGTGCCAGCAGCTTTGGGGGGAGGGCCGTCATTGATGAGCAGTTCTTC. J is TRBJ2-1 and V is TRBV7-2; 7 bases map to TRBD2. J lost 8 bases, V lost 3 bases, and 13 bases had no gene match. The CDR3 is 16 residues long. Germline-derived CDR1 and CDR2 are SGHTA and FQGNSA.

The chain has TRBV19 and TRBJ1-5, with a possible D match to TRBD1 (6 bases). Germline CDR1 reads LNHDA; CDR2 reads SQIVND (reference sequence). This CDR3 spans 14 amino acids. Deletions cut 6 bases from V and 5 bases from J, with 14 bases between. This CDR3 is CASRQTGYDQPQHF. DNA of the CDR3: TGTGCCAGTAGGCAAACAGGGTACGATCAGCCCCAGCATTTT.

The rearrangement uses TRBV6-5 and TRBJ1-2, with D perhaps matching TRBD1 (5 bases). V lost 2 bases and J lost 3, with 10 bases in between. The CDR3 consists of 14 residues. CDR1 and CDR2 from the germline V gene are MNHEY and SVGAGI. The CDR3 DNA follows: TGTGCCAGCAGTTACCAGGGACGGGACTATGGCTACACCTTC. It translates to CASSYQGRDYGYTF.

This clone appeared once. The rearrangement links TRBV5-1 to TRBJ1-3; D call uncertain. V lost 5 bases and J lost 1, with 7 bases in between. CDR3 length equals 13 residues. The germline gives CDR1 SGHRS, CDR2 YFSETQ. CDR3 protein: CASRPASGNTIYF. The CDR3 DNA follows: TGCGCCAGCAGACCGGCATCTGGAAACACCATATATTTT.

The rearrangement uses TRBV5-6 and TRBJ2-5; 9 nucleotides agree with TRBD1. Unmatched junction bases numbered 2, after V lost 0 bases and J lost 2 bases. The CDR3 is 15 residues long. In germline, CDR1 is SGHDT, CDR2 YYEEEE. CDR3 in amino acids: CASSLVDRGQETQYF. Here the CDR3 DNA reads TGTGCCAGCAGCTTGGTGGACAGGGGACAAGAGACCCAGTACTTC.

The chain couples TRBV2 to TRBJ1-4; no definite D call. Germline V gives CDR1 SNHLY, CDR2 FYNNEI. V lost 5 bases and J 0 bases, leaving 10 bases between the germline ends. The CDR3 runs to 15 residues. The CDR3 DNA reads as TGTGCCAGCAGTCCGGATCTTTCAACTAATGAAAAACTGTTTTTT. Protein: CASSPDLSTNEKLFF. The full variable domain, in which reference TRBV2 and TRBJ1-4 provide the parts outside the CDR3, is EPEVTQTPSHQVTQMGQEVILRCVPISNHLYFYWYRQILGQKVEFLVSFYNNEISEKSEIFDDQFSVERPDGSNFTLKIRSTKLEDSAMYFCASSPDLSTNEKLFFGSGTQLSVL.

The V and J genes are TRBV5-1 and TRBJ2-5; 7 bases are a match to TRBD2. This CDR3 region has 17 residues. Germline CDR1 reads SGHRS; CDR2 reads YFSETQ. Losses at the gene ends were 5 bases for V and 1 base for J; bases not matched to a gene: 14. CDR3 in amino acids: CASRVGDTTSSQETQYF. In DNA, the CDR3 is TGCGCCAGCAGAGTGGGTGATACGACTAGCAGCCAAGAGACCCAGTACTTC. The full variable domain, its missing parts supplied by reference TRBV5-1 and TRBJ2-5, is KAGVTQTPRYLIKTRGQQVTLSCSPISGHRSVSWYQQTPGQGLQFLFEYFSETQRNKGNFPGRFSGRQFSNSRSEMNVSTLELGDSALYLCASRVGDTTSSQETQYFGPGTRLLVL.

The chain uses TRBV6-5 and TRBJ2-7; D is possibly TRBD1 (5 bases). Trimming removed 5 bases at V and 7 bases at J, with 18 bases between. Germline lookup yields CDR1 MNHEY and CDR2 SVGAGI. This CDR3 has 14 residues. CDR3 nucleotide sequence: TGTGCCAGCAGTCCCTGGGGCTCCCCGAGGGAGCAGTACTTC. Encoded protein: CASSPWGSPREQYF.

V is TRBV19 and J is TRBJ1-2; unclear D gene. V gave up 5 bases and J gave up 8 bases, with 21 bases separating them. From germline, CDR1 is LNHDA and CDR2 SQIVND (reference sequence). CDR3 size: 15 residues. The CDR3 nucleotides are TGTGCCAGTAGTCCCTTCGGAGACGAGGTCAGGGGCTACACCTTC. Protein product: CASSPFGDEVRGYTF.

V is TRBV6-1 and J is TRBJ1-1; 7 bases align to TRBD1. CDR1 is MNHNS and CDR2 is SASEGT in the germline V gene. The CDR3 extends over 16 amino acids. Trimming removed 4 bases from V and 0 bases from J; junction bases left unmatched: 8. CDR3 in amino acids: CASSALQGVLNTEAFF. CDR3 in DNA: TGTGCCAGCAGTGCTTTGCAGGGGGTGTTGAACACTGAAGCTTTCTTT.

The chain has TRBV10-3 and TRBJ2-5; the D gene is possibly TRBD2 (5 bases). Germline V gives CDR1 ENHRY, CDR2 SYGVKD. Between the trimmed V and J ends, which lost 2 bases and 2 bases, there was a span of 12 bases. This CDR3 region has 15 residues. The CDR3 DNA reads as TGTGCCATCAGTGAGAGTCGAGCGGTTCAAGAGACCCAGTACTTC. It codes for CAISESRAVQETQYF.

The rearrangement links TRBV7-2 to TRBJ2-1, with TRBD2 matching over 13 bases. Looked up from germline, CDR1 is SGHTA and CDR2 is FQGNSA. The junction had 6 bases not matched to a gene; V was cut back by 5 bases and J by 8 bases. The length of the CDR3 is 15 residues. CDR3 DNA: TGTGCCAGCAGCCGGACTAGCGGGAGTTTCTATGAGCAGTTCTTC. This gives the protein CASSRTSGSFYEQFF.

The sample holds one count of this clone. This chain joins TRBV5-8 and TRBJ1-6; tentative D call: TRBD1 (5 bases). Trimming took off 2 bases at V and 6 bases at J, with 15 bases between the two ends. Per germline, CDR1 SGHTS and CDR2 YDEGEE. The CDR3 runs 16 residues. Written as DNA, the CDR3 is TGTGCCAGCAGCTTTTGGGGGAGTCGCTTTAATTCACCCCTCCACTTT. Encoded protein: CASSFWGSRFNSPLHF. The entire variable domain, with the rest obtained from reference TRBV5-8 and TRBJ1-6, is as follows: EAGVTQSPTHLIKTRGQQATLRCSPISGHTSVYWYQQALGLGLQFLLWYDEGEERNRGNFPPRFSGRQFPNYSSELNVNALELEDSALYLCASSFWGSRFNSPLHFGNGTRLTVT.

J is TRBJ1-5 and V is TRBV18; 8 positions match TRBD1. CDR3 length equals 16 residues. CDR1 is KGHSH, CDR2 LQKENI, per germline. V lost 3 bases, J lost 5 bases, and 9 bases stayed unmatched. CDR3 loop: CASSPPRQGPHQPQHF. CDR3 nucleotides: TGTGCCAGCTCACCCCCGAGACAGGGGCCTCATCAGCCCCAGCATTTT.